A selection of T cell receptor beta chains follows, all from one sample in a study of blood T cell repertoires in COVID-19. The table came from immunoSEQ multiplex PCR; TCRdb's copy has only in-frame clones and leaves some out. The sample consists of tens of thousands of clones, about 80% of them appearing once. Sequencing used peripheral blood. These receptors all stem from an elderly woman with acute or convalescent COVID-19. CDR3s include the opening cysteine and the closing phenylalanine or tryptophan. D genes are given only for firm matches. Not all rows give a size; the values are once, few, many and, for expanded clones, a class.

J: TRBJ2-7; D: TRBD2; size: .; V: TRBV3-1/TRBV3-2; CDR3: CASSPGGAGVSFSYEQYF; DNA: TGTGCCAGCAGCCCCGGGGGAGCGGGAGTCTCTTTCTCCTACGAGCAGTACTTC
J: TRBJ1-5; D: TRBD1; size: few; V: TRBV6-6; CDR3: CATLTGIGDQPQHF; DNA: TGTGCCACCTTGACAGGGATCGGGGATCAGCCCCAGCATTTT
J: TRBJ2-3; D: .; size: .; V: TRBV25-1; CDR3: CASSEYSTDTQYF; DNA: TGTGCCAGCAGTGAATACTCGACAGATACGCAGTATTTT
J: TRBJ1-4; D: TRBD1; size: .; V: TRBV5-1; CDR3: CASSSGTGARNEKLFF; DNA: TGCGCCAGCAGCTCCGGGACAGGGGCCCGAAATGAAAAACTGTTTTTT
J: TRBJ1-3; D: .; size: .; V: TRBV15; CDR3: CATSRDLRLSSGNTIYF; DNA: TGTGCCACCAGCAGAGATCTCCGCCTCAGCTCTGGAAACACCATATATTTT
J: TRBJ1-4; D: .; size: .; V: TRBV5-1; CDR3: CASSLGQSSTNEKLFF; DNA: TGCGCCAGCAGCTTGGGACAGTCCTCAACTAATGAAAAACTGTTTTTT
J: TRBJ1-1; D: .; size: .; V: TRBV7-6; CDR3: CASSQPQGIVTEAFF; DNA: TGTGCCAGCAGCCAACCCCAGGGAATTGTAACTGAAGCTTTCTTT
J: TRBJ1-4; D: .; size: .; V: TRBV3-1/TRBV3-2; CDR3: CASSQAGKLFF; DNA: TGTGCCAGCAGCCAAGCCGGGAAACTGTTTTTT
J: TRBJ2-1; D: .; size: .; V: TRBV28; CDR3: CASSLSRQEQFF; DNA: TGTGCCAGCAGTTTATCGAGGCAGGAGCAGTTCTTC
J: TRBJ1-2; D: TRBD1; size: once; V: TRBV28; CDR3: CASSHRDRVFYGYTF; DNA: TGTGCCAGCAGCCACCGGGACAGGGTTTTTTATGGCTACACCTTC
J: TRBJ2-7; D: TRBD2; size: once; V: TRBV7-2; CDR3: CASSLGAGYSSYEQYF; DNA: TGTGCCAGCAGCTTAGGAGCGGGGTACAGCTCCTACGAGCAGTACTTC
J: TRBJ1-5; D: TRBD1; size: .; V: TRBV7-9; CDR3: CASSPRGSGVQPQHF; DNA: TGTGCCAGCAGTCCCAGGGGGTCAGGGGTTCAGCCCCAGCATTTT
J: TRBJ1-5; D: TRBD1; size: .; V: TRBV2; CDR3: CASEGGQARNQPQHF; DNA: TGTGCCAGCGAAGGGGGACAGGCCCGCAATCAGCCCCAGCATTTT
J: TRBJ1-2; D: .; size: few; V: TRBV5-6; CDR3: CASSQDRKGYTF; DNA: TGTGCCAGCAGCCAGGACAGAAAGGGCTACACCTTC
J: TRBJ2-2; D: TRBD1; size: .; V: TRBV7-2; CDR3: CASRPDRVTGELFF; DNA: TGTGCCAGCAGACCCGACAGGGTCACCGGGGAGCTGTTTTTT